The 8 T cell receptor beta chains presented below share a single source sample, sequenced in a study of STAT5B mutations in CD4+ large granular lymphocyte leukemia (dated by TCRdb to between 2021 and 2024). The method was the immunoSEQ multiplex PCR assay. TCRdb retrieved this table from immuneACCESS and kept in-frame rearrangements only. Not all clones are present; in checked studies, unresolved V genes account for under half, and no reason is known for the remainder. The sample has 30,000 to 40,000 clones on record, around 89% of them singletons. The top ten clonotypes cover about 0.92% of the sample. The material sequenced was CD4+ T cells from blood buffy coats. Receptor source: a human donor in good health.

This sequence joins TRBV5-4 and TRBJ1-1; 9 bases line up with TRBD1. V lost 3 bases and J lost 9; bases outside the gene matches: 9. CDR3 size: 14 residues. Germline V CDR1 and CDR2: SGHNT, YYREEE (reference sequence). DNA for the CDR3: TGTGCCAGCAGCTCGAAGACCGGGACAGGGAAAGCTTTCTTT. Amino acids: CASSSKTGTGKAFF.

The table lists this clone with a count of one. The genes are TRBV6-6 and TRBJ1-1, with D unresolved. V gave up 6 bases and J gave up 11 bases, with 19 bases separating them. CDR1 MNHNY and CDR2 SVGAGI come from the germline V gene (reference sequence). The CDR3 runs to 13 residues. In DNA, the CDR3 is TGTGCCAGCAGGGATCCCCGGCTTTCGTGGGCTTTCTTT. This codes for CASRDPRLSWAFF.

The chain is built from TRBV9 and TRBJ2-1; TRBD2 aligns across 10 bases. From germline, CDR1 is SGDLS and CDR2 YYNGEE. Trimming removed 0 bases from V and 4 bases from J; junction bases left unmatched: 4. The CDR3 covers 16 residues. This chain's CDR3 is CASSVGSSGGYNEQFF. In DNA, the CDR3 is TGTGCCAGCAGCGTAGGGTCTAGCGGGGGATACAATGAGCAGTTCTTC.

The chain has TRBV7-8 and TRBJ1-1; D is unclear. The CDR3 has 13 residues. Germline lookup yields CDR1 SGHVS and CDR2 FQNEAQ. V was cut by 1 base and J by 5 bases, with 8 bases left in between. DNA for the CDR3: TGTGCCAGCAGCTTAGTAACCGGGACTGAAGCTTTCTTT. Its protein product is CASSLVTGTEAFF. Filled out from reference TRBV7-8 and TRBJ1-1, the complete variable domain reads GAGVSQSPRYKVAKRGQDVALRCDPISGHVSLFWYQQALGQGPEFLTYFQNEAQLDKSGLPSDRFFAERPEGSVSTLKIQRTQQEDSAVYLCASSLVTGTEAFFGQGTRLTVV.

The chain is built from TRBV5-4 and TRBJ1-2; 7 nucleotides align to TRBD1. The CDR3 length is 14 residues. Germline trimming cut 1 base from V and 3 bases from J; bases unmatched to any gene: 3. Germline loops: CDR1 SGHNT, CDR2 YYREEE (reference sequence). CDR3 amino acids: CASSLPGGDYGYTF. As DNA, the CDR3 is TGTGCCAGCAGCTTGCCAGGGGGGGACTATGGCTACACCTTC.

CDR3 sequence (DNA): TGTGCCAGCAGTCACAAGGGGACTAGCGGGGGGGTAGGGGATACGCAGTATTTT. This codes for CASSHKGTSGGVGDTQYF. The genes are TRBV2 and TRBJ2-3, with 16 bases that match TRBD2. The ends lost 5 bases at V and 6 bases at J; junction bases unmatched: 11. This CDR3 spans 18 amino acids. Germline lookup yields CDR1 SNHLY and CDR2 FYNNEI. Drawing the rest from reference TRBV2 and TRBJ2-3, the complete variable domain is EPEVTQTPSHQVTQMGQEVILRCVPISNHLYFYWYRQILGQKVEFLVSFYNNEISEKSEIFDDQFSVERPDGSNFTLKIRSTKLEDSAMYFCASSHKGTSGGVGDTQYFGPGTRLTVL.

The chain combines TRBV19 with TRBJ1-2; D possibly corresponds to TRBD1 (5 bases). The CDR3 is 16 residues long. Trimming removed 3 bases from V and 0 bases from J, with 14 bases in between. Germline values: CDR1 LNHDA, CDR2 SQIVND (reference sequence). Written as DNA, the CDR3 is TGTGCCAGTAGTATGGGGGTCAGAGTATCTAACTATGGCTACACCTTC. It codes for CASSMGVRVSNYGYTF. The variable domain in full, completed from reference TRBV19 and TRBJ1-2, reads DGGITQSPKYLFRKEGQNVTLSCEQNLNHDAMYWYRQDPGQGLRLIYYSQIVNDFQKGDIAEGYSVSREKKESFPLTVTSAQKNPTAFYLCASSMGVRVSNYGYTFGSGTRLTVV.

This chain uses TRBV11-2 with TRBJ2-1, with D maybe TRBD2 (6 bases). Germline V lookup: CDR1 SGHAT, CDR2 FQNNGV. The CDR3 runs 15 residues. V was pared by 5 bases and J by 7 bases, with 18 bases between. Here the CDR3 reads CASSPRWDSANEQFF. The CDR3 nucleotides are TGTGCCAGCAGCCCCAGGTGGGACTCAGCGAATGAGCAGTTCTTC. Complete variable domain (other parts from reference TRBV11-2 and TRBJ2-1): EAGVAQSPRYKIIEKRQSVAFWCNPISGHATLYWYQQILGQGPKLLIQFQNNGVVDDSQLPKDRFSAERLKGVDSTLKIQPAKLEDSAVYLCASSPRWDSANEQFFGPGTRLTVL.